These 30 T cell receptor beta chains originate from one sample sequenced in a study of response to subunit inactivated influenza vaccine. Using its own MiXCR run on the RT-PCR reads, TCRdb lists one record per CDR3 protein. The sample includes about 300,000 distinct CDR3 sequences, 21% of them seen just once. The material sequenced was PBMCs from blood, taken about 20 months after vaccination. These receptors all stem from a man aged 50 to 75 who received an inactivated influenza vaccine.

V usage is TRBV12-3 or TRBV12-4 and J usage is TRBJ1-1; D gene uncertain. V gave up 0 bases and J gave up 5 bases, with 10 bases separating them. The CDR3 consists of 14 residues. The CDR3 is CASSLAGPGTEAFF. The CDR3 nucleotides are TGTGCCAGCAGTTTAGCAGGGCCGGGGACTGAAGCTTTCTTT.

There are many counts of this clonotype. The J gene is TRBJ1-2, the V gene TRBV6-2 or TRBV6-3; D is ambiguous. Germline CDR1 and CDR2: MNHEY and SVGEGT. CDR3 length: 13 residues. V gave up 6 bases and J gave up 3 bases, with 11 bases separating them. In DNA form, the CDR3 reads TGTGCCAGCAGCTTAACCGGAGACTATGGCTACACCTTC. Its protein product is CASSLTGDYGYTF.

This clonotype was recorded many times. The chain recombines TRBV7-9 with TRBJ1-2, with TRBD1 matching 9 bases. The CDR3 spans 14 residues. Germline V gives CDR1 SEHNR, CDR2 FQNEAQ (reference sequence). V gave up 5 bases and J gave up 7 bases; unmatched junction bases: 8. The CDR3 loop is CASSPAGQGPGYTF. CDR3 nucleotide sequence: TGTGCCAGCAGCCCCGCGGGACAGGGTCCTGGCTACACCTTC.

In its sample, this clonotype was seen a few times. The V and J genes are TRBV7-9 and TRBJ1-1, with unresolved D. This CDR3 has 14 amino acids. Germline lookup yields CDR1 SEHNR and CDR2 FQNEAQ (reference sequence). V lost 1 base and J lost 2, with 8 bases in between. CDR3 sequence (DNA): TGTGCCAGCAGCTTAGGTCTTACTAACACTGAAGCTTTCTTT. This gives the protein CASSLGLTNTEAFF.

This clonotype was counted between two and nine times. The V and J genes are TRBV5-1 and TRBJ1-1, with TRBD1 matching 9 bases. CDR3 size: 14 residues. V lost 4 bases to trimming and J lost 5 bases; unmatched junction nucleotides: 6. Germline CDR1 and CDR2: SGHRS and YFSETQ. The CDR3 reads CASSEQGALTEAFF. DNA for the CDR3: TGCGCCAGCAGCGAACAGGGGGCGCTTACTGAAGCTTTCTTT.

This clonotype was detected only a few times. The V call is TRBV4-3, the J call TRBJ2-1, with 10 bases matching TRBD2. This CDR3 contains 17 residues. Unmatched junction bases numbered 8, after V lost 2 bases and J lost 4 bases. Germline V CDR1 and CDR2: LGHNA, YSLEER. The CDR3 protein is CASSQSSSGGSYNEQFF. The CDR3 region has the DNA TGCGCCAGCAGCCAATCTAGTAGCGGGGGGTCATACAATGAGCAGTTCTTC.

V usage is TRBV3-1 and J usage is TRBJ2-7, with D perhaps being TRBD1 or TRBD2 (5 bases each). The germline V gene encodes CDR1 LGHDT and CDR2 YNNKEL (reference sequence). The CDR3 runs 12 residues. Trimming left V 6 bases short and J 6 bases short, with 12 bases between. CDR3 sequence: CASSPIGGEQYF. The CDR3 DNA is TGTGCCAGCAGTCCGATTGGGGGCGAGCAGTACTTC.

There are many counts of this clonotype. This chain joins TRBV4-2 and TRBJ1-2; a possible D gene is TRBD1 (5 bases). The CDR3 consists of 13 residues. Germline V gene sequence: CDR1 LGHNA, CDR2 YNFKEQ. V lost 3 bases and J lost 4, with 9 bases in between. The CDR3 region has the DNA TGTGCCAGCAGCCAGGGGCTTACCTATGGCTACACCTTC. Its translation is CASSQGLTYGYTF.

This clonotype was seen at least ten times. The CDR3 protein is CASSFEGSAAQFF. The CDR3, as DNA: TGTGCCAGCAGCTTCGAAGGCAGCGCTGCTCAGTTCTTC. This chain connects TRBV7-2 to TRBJ2-1; unclear D gene. V lost 3 bases and J 13 bases, leaving 16 bases between the germline ends. The germline CDR1 and CDR2 sequences are SGHTA and FQGNSA. The CDR3 length is 13 residues. Based on the CDR3 plus reference TRBV7-2 and TRBJ2-1, the full variable domain is GAGVSQSPSNKVTEKGKDVELRCDPISGHTALYWYRQSLGQGLEFLIYFQGNSAPDKSGLPSDRFSAERTGGSVSTLTIQRTQQEDSAVYLCASSFEGSAAQFFGPGTRLTVL.

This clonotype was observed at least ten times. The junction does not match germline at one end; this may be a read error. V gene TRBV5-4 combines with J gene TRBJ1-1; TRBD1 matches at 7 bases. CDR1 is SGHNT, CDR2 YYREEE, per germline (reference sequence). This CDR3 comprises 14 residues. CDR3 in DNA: TGCGCCAGCAGCGAGGGACAGCTGAACACTGAAGCTTTCTTT. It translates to CASSEGQLNTEAFF.

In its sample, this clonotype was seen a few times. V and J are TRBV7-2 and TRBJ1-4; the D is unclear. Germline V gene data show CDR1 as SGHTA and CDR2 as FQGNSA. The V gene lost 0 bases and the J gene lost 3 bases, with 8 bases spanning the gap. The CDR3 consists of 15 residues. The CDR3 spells CASSLAGLANEKLFF. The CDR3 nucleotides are TGTGCCAGCAGCTTAGCAGGGCTAGCTAATGAAAAACTGTTTTTT.

CDR3 loop: CATPERGCGYTF. The CDR3, as DNA: TGCGCCACCCCGGAGAGGGGATGTGGCTACACCTTC. The chain links TRBV23-1 to TRBJ1-2; D is possibly TRBD1 (5 bases). TRBV23-1 is given ORF status, its function remaining uncertain. Trimming cost V 10 bases and J 7 bases, with 16 bases left between them. This CDR3 is built from 12 residues.

CDR3 in amino acids: CASWREGEQYF. The CDR3 nucleotides are TGTGCCAGCTGGCGGGAGGGTGAGCAGTACTTC. This chain links TRBV7-9 with TRBJ2-7, with 9 bases matching TRBD2. The J segment lost 7 bases and the V segment lost 8 bases, leaving 3 bases of the junction unmatched. The CDR3 is 11 amino acids. Germline lookup yields CDR1 SEHNR and CDR2 FQNEAQ (reference sequence).

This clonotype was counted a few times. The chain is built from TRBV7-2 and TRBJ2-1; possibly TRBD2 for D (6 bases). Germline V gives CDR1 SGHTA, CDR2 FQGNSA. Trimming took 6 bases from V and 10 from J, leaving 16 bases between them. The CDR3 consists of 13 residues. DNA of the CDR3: TGTGCCAGCAGTCGAGGAGGGCGGGCGGAGCAGTTCTTC. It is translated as CASSRGGRAEQFF.

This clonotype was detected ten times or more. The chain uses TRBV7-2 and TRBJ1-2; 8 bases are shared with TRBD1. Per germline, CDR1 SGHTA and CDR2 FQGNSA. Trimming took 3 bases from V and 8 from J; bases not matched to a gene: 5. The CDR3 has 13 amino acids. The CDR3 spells CASSLTGVEGYTF. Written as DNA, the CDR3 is TGTGCCAGCAGCTTGACAGGGGTTGAGGGCTACACCTTC.

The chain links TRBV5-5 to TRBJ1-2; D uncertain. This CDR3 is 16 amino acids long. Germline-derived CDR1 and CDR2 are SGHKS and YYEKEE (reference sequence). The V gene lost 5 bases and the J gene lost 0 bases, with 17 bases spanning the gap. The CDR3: CASSHPQDGSNYGYTF. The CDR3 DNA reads TGTGCCAGCAGTCATCCTCAGGACGGCTCTAACTATGGCTACACCTTC.

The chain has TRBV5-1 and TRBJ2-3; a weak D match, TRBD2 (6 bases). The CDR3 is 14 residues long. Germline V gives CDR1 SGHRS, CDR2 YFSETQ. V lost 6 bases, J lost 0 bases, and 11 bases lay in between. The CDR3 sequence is CASNGGTSTDTQYF. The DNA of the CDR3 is TGCGCCAGCAACGGCGGGACTAGCACAGATACGCAGTATTTT.

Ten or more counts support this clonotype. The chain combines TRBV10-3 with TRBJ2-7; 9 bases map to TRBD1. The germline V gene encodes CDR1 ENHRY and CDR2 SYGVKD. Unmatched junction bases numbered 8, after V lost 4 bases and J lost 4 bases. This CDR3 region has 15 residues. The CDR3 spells CAISATGGLTYEQYF. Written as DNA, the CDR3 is TGTGCCATCAGTGCTACAGGGGGCCTTACGTACGAGCAGTACTTC.

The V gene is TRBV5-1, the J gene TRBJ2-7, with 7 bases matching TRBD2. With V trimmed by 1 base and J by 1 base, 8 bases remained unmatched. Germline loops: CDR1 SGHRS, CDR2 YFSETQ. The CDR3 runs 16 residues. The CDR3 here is CASSLYGGSGSYEQYF. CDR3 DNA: TGCGCCAGCAGCTTGTACGGCGGGAGTGGGTCCTACGAGCAGTACTTC.

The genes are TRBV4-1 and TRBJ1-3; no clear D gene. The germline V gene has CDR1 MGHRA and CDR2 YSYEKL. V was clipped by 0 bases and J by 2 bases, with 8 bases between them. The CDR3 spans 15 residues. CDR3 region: CASSQDYSTGNTIYF. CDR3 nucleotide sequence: TGCGCCAGCAGCCAAGATTATTCAACTGGAAACACCATATATTTT.

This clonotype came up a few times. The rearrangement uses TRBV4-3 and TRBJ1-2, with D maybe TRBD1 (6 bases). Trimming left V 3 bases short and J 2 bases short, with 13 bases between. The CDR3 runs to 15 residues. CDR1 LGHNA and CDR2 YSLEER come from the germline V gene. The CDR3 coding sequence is TGCGCCAGCAGCCAGGGGGCGGCGGGGAACTATGGCTACACCTTC. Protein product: CASSQGAAGNYGYTF.

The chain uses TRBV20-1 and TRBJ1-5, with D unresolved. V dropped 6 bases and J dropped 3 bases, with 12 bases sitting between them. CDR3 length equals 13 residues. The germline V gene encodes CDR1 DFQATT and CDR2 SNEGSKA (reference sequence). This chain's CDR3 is CSAGPGLNQPQHF. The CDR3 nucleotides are TGCAGTGCCGGACCGGGCCTCAATCAGCCCCAGCATTTT.

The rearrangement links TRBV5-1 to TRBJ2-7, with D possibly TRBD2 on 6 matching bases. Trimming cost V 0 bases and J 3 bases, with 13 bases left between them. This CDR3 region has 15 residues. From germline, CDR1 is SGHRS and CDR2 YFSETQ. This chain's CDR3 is CASSLGGLGNYEQYF. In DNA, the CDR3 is TGCGCCAGCAGCTTGGGGGGACTGGGAAACTACGAGCAGTACTTC.

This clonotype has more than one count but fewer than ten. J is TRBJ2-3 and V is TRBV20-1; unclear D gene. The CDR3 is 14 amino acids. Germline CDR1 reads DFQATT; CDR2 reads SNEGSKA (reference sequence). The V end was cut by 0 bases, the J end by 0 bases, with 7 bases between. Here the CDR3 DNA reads TGCAGTGCTAGAGATTGGGTTAGCACAGATACGCAGTATTTT. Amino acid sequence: CSARDWVSTDTQYF.

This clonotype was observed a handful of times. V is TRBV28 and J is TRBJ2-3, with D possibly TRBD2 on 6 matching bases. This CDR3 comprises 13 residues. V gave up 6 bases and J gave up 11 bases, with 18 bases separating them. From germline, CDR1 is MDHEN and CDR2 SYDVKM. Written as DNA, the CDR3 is TGTGCCAGCAGCCCAGTTGCGCGGCGGGAGCAGTATTTT. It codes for CASSPVARREQYF.

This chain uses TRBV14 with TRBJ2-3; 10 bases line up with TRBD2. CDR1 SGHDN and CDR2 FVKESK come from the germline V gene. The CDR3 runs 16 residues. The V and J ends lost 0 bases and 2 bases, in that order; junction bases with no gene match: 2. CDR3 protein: CASSQELAGLTDTQYF. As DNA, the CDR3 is TGTGCCAGCAGCCAAGAACTAGCGGGACTCACAGATACGCAGTATTTT.

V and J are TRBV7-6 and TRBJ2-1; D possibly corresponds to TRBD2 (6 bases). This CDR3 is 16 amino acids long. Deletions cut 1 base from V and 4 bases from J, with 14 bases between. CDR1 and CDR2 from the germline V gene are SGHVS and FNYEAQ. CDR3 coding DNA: TGTGCCAGCAGCTTAGGGGTAGCGGCACTATACAATGAGCAGTTCTTC. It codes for CASSLGVAALYNEQFF.

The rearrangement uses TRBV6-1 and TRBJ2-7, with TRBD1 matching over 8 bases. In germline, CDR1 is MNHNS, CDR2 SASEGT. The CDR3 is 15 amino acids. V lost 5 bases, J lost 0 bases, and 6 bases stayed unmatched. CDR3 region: CASSQDRGGSYEQYF. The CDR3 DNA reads TGTGCCAGCAGTCAAGACAGGGGAGGCTCCTACGAGCAGTACTTC.

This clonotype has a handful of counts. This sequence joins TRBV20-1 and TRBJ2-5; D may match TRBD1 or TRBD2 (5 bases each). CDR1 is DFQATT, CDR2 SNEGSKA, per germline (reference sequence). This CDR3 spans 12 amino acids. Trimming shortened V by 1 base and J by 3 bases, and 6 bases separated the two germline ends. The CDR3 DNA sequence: TGCAGTGCTAGAGTGGGGGAAGAGACCCAGTACTTC. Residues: CSARVGEETQYF.

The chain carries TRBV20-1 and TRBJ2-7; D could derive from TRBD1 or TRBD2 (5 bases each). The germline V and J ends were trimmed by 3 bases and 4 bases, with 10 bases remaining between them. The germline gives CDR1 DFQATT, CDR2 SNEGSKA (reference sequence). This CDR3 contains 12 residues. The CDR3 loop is CSARGTIYEQYF. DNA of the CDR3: TGCAGTGCTAGGGGGACCATTTACGAGCAGTACTTC.